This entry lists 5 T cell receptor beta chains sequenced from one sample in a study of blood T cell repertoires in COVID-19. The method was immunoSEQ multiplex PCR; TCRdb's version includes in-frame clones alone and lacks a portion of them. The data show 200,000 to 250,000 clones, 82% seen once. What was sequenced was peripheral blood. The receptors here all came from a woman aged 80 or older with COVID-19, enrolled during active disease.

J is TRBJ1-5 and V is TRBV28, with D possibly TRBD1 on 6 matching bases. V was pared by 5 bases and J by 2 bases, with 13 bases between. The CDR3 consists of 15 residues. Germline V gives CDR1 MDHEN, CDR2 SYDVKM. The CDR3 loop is CASSRDIRRNQPQHF. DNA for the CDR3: TGTGCCAGCAGTCGGGACATTCGACGCAATCAGCCCCAGCATTTT. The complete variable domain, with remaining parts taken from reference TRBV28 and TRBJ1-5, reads DVKVTQSSRYLVKRTGEKVFLECVQDMDHENMFWYRQDPGLGLRLIYFSYDVKMKEKGDIPEGYSVSREKKERFSLILESASTNQTSMYLCASSRDIRRNQPQHFGDGTRLSIL.

The CDR3 spells CASSLLGSGNEQFF. The CDR3 DNA reads as TGTGCCAGCAGCTTACTCGGGAGTGGGAATGAGCAGTTCTTC. V and J are TRBV7-3 and TRBJ2-1, with a weak D call TRBD2 (6 bases). Germline-derived CDR1 and CDR2 are SGHTA and FQGTGA. The CDR3 has 14 amino acids. V gave up 2 bases and J gave up 7 bases, with 12 bases separating them.

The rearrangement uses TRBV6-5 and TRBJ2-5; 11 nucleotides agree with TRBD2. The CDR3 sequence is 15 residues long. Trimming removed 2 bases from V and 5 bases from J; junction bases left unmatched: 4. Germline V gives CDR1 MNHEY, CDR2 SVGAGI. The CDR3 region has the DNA TGTGCCAGCAGTTACACTAGCGGGAGCAGGGAGACCCAGTACTTC. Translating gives CASSYTSGSRETQYF.

The CDR3 bases are TGTGCCAGCAGCTTGAGCACCTATAATTCACCCCTCCACTTT. Residues: CASSLSTYNSPLHF. The V call is TRBV5-4, the J call TRBJ1-6; no firm D call. The CDR3 has 14 residues. Germline values: CDR1 SGHNT, CDR2 YYREEE (reference sequence). Trimming took off 1 base at V and 2 bases at J, with 4 bases between the two ends.

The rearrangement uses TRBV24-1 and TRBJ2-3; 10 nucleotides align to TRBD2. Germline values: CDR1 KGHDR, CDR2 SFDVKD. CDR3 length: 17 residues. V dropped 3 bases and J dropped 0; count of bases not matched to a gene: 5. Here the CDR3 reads CATSDPSGRGSTDTQYF. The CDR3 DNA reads TGTGCCACCAGTGATCCCAGCGGGAGGGGAAGCACAGATACGCAGTATTTT.